This T cell receptor beta chain was recovered during a study of identical twins. TCRdb redid the calling of the 5' RACE reads with MiXCR, one entry per CDR3 protein. The sample includes 350,000 or so distinct CDR3 sequences, around 9.7% of them seen just once. This clonotype has ten or more counts. V was shortened by 2 bases and J by 0 bases, with 16 bases between the two germline ends. The CDR3 contains 17 residues. The V gene's germline CDR1 is MNHEY and CDR2 SVGEGT. The chain uses TRBV6-2 or TRBV6-3 and TRBJ1-2, with D unresolved. The source material was naive T cells sorted from blood. This clonotype was obtained from a woman in her fifties or sixties in good health. DNA for the CDR3: TGTGCCAGCAGTTACGGTTTGACTGGCGGGACTAACTATGGCTACACCTTC. It encodes CASSYGLTGGTNYGYTF.